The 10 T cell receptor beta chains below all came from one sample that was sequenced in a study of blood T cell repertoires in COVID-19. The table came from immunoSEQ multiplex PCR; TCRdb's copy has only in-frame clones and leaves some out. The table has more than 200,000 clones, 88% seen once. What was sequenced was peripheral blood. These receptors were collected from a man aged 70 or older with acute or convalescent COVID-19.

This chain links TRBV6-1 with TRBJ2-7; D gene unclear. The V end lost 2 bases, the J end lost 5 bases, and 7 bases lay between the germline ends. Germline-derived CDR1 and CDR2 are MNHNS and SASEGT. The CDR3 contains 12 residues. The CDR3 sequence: CASSEMRNEQYF. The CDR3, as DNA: TGTGCCAGCAGTGAAATGCGCAACGAGCAGTACTTC.

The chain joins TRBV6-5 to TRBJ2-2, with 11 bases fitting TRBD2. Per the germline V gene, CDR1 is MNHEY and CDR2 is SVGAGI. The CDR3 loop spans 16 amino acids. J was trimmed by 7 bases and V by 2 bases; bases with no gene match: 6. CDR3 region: CASSYHRTSGYGELFF. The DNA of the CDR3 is TGTGCCAGCAGTTACCACCGGACTAGCGGGTACGGGGAGCTGTTTTTT.

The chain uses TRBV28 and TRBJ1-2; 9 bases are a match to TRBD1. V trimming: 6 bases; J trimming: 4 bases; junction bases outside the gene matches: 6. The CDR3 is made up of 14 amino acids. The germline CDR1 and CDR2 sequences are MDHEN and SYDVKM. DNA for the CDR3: TGTGCCAGCAGACATGGGGACAGGGCCTATGGCTACACCTTC. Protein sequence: CASRHGDRAYGYTF.

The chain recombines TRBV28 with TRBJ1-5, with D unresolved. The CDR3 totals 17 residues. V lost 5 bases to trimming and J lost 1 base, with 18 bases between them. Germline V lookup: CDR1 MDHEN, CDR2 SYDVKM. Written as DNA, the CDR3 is TGTGCCAGCAGTCCCTACGGGGAGGGAGGGAGCAATCAGCCCCAGCATTTT. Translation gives CASSPYGEGGSNQPQHF.

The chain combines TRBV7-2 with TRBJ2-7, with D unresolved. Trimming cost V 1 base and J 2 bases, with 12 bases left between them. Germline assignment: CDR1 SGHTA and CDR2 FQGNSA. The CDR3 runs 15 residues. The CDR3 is CASSLGAGLAYEQYF. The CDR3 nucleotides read TGTGCCAGCAGCTTAGGGGCAGGTCTCGCCTACGAGCAGTACTTC. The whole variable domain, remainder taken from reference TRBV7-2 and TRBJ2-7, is GAGVSQSPSNKVTEKGKDVELRCDPISGHTALYWYRQSLGQGLEFLIYFQGNSAPDKSGLPSDRFSAERTGGSVSTLTIQRTQQEDSAVYLCASSLGAGLAYEQYFGPGTRLTVT.

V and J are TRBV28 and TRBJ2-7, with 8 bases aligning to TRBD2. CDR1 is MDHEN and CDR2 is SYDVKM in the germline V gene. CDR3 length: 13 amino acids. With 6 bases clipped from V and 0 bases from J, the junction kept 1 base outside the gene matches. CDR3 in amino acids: CASSSGSSYEQYF. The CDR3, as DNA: TGTGCCAGCAGCAGCGGGAGCTCCTACGAGCAGTACTTC.

The CDR3 here is CASSLASREQGGYTF. The DNA of the CDR3 is TGTGCCAGCAGCTTGGCCTCCCGGGAACAAGGCGGCTACACCTTC. This chain links TRBV5-6 with TRBJ1-2, with unresolved D. Trimming removed 0 bases at V and 8 bases at J, with 17 bases between. Per the germline V gene, CDR1 is SGHDT and CDR2 is YYEEEE. This CDR3 has 15 amino acids.

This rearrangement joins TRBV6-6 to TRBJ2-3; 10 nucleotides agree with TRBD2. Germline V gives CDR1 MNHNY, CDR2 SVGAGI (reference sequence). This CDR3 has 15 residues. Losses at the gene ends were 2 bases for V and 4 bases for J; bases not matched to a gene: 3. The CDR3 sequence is CASSYPSGRADTQYF. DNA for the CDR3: TGTGCCAGCAGTTACCCGAGCGGGAGGGCAGATACGCAGTATTTT.

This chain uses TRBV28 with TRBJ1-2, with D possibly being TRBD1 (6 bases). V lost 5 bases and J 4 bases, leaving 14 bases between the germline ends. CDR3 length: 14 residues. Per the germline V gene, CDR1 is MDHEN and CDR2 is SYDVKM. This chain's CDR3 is CASSADRIRYGYTF. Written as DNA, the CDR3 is TGTGCCAGCAGTGCAGACAGGATCCGCTATGGCTACACCTTC.

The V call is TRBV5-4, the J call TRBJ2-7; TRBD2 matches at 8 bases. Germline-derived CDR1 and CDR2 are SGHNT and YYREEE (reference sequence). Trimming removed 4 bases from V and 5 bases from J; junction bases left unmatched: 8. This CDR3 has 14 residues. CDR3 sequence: CASSRGLERDEQYF. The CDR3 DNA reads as TGTGCCAGCAGCAGGGGACTAGAGAGGGACGAGCAGTACTTC.